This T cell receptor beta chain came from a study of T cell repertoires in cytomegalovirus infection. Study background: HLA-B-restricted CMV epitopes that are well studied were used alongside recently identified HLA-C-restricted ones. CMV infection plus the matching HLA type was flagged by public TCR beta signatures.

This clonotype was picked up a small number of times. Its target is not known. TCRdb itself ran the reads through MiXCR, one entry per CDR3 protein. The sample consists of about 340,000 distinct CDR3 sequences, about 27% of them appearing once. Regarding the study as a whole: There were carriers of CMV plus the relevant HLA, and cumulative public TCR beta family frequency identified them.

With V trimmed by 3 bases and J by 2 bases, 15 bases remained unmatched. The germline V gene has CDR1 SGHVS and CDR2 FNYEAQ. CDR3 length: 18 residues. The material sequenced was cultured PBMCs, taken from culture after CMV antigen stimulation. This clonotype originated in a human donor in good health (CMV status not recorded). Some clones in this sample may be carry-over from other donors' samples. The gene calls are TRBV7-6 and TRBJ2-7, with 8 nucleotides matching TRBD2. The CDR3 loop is CASSLGRATSGRAYEQYF. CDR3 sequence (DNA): TGTGCCAGCAGCTTGGGCCGTGCGACGAGCGGGAGAGCCTACGAGCAGTACTTC.